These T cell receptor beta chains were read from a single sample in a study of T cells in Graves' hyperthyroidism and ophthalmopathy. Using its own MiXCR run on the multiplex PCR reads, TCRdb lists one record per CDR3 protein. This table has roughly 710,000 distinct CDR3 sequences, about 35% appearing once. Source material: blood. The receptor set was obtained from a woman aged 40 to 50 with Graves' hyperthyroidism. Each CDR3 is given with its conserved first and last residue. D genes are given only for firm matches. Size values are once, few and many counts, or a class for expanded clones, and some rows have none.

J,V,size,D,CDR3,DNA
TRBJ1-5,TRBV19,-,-,CASSIKAQSNQPQHF,TGTGCCAGTAGTATAAAAGCTCAGAGCAATCAGCCCCAGCATTTT
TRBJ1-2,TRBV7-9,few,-,CASSLKWDYGYTF,TGTGCCAGCAGCTTAAAGTGGGACTATGGCTACACCTTC
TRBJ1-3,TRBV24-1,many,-,CATSENALPGNTIYF,TGTGCCACCAGTGAGAACGCTCTTCCTGGAAACACCATATATTTT
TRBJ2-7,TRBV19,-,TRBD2,CASRASGSSHEQYF,TGTGCCAGTAGGGCTAGCGGGAGTTCCCACGAGCAGTACTTC
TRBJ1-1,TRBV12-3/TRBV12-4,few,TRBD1,CASSLSPQGRNTEAFF,TGTGCCAGCAGTTTAAGCCCACAGGGGAGAAACACTGAAGCTTTCTTT
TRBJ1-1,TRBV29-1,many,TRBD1,CSAGQGRKSNTEAFF,TGCAGCGCCGGACAGGGACGAAAATCGAACACTGAAGCTTTCTTT
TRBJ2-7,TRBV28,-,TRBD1,CASTPGTGGKHEQYF,TGTGCCAGCACCCCTGGGACAGGGGGCAAGCACGAGCAGTACTTC
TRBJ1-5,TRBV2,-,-,CASSVGGRNF,TGTGCCAGCAGTGTTGGGGGTAGGAATTTT
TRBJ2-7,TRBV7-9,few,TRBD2,CASSQDLAGVVEQYF,TGTGCCAGCAGCCAAGACCTAGCGGGAGTGGTCGAGCAGTACTTC
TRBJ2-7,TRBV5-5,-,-,CASSWVGGPATYEQYF,TGTGCCAGCAGCTGGGTGGGGGGCCCCGCTACCTACGAGCAGTACTTC
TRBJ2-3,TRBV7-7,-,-,CASSPGSGTDTQYF,TGTGCTAGCAGCCCAGGGTCGGGCACAGATACGCAGTATTTT
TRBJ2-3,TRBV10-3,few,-,CAISGEWTSDTQYF,TGTGCCATCAGTGGAGAATGGACGTCAGATACGCAGTATTTT
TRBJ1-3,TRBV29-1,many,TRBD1,CSVGRQGRANTIYF,TGCAGCGTTGGGCGACAGGGTAGGGCAAACACCATATATTTT
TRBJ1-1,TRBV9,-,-,CASSVEPGQLIMNTEAFF,TGTGCCAGCAGCGTAGAGCCGGGGCAGCTCATAATGAACACTGAAGCTTTCTTT
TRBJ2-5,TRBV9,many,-,CASSVDSRKETQYF,TGTGCCAGCAGCGTGGACAGCCGGAAAGAGACCCAGTACTTC
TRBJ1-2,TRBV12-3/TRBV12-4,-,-,CASSSAGGGYTF,TGTGCCAGCAGTTCCGCCGGGGGTGGCTACACCTTC
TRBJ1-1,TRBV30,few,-,CACRMNTEAFF,TGTGCCTGCCGGATGAACACTGAAGCTTTCTTT
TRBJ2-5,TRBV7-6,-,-,CASTHETQYF,TGTGCCAGCACTCACGAGACCCAGTACTTC
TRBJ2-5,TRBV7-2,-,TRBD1,CASSLWTGSRQETQYF,TGTGCCAGCAGCTTGTGGACAGGGAGCCGCCAAGAGACCCAGTACTTC
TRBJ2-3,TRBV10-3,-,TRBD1,CAISSTGDGTDTQYF,TGTGCCATCAGTTCGACAGGGGACGGCACAGATACGCAGTATTTT